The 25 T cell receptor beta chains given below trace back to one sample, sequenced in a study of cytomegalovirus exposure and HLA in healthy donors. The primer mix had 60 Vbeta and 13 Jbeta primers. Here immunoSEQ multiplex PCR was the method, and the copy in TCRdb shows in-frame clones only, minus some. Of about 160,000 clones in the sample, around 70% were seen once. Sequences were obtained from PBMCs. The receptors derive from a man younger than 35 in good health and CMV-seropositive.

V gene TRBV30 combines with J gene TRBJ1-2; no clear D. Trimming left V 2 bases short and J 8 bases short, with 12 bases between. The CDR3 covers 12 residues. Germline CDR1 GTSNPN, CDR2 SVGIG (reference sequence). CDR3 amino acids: CAWSREREGYTF. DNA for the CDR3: TGTGCCTGGAGTAGGGAGCGGGAAGGCTACACCTTC.

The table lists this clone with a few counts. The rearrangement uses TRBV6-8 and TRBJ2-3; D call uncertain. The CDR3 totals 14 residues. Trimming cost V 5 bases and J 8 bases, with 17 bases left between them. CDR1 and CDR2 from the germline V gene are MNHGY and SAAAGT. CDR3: CASSVGAAVGTQYF. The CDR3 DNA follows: TGTGCCAGCAGTGTTGGCGCGGCGGTAGGTACGCAGTATTTT.

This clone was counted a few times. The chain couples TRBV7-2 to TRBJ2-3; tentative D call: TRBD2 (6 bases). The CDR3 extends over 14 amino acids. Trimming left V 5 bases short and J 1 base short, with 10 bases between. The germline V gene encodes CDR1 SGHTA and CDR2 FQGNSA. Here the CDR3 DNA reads TGTGCCAGCAGCCTAGGACTACGCACAGATACGCAGTATTTT. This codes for CASSLGLRTDTQYF.

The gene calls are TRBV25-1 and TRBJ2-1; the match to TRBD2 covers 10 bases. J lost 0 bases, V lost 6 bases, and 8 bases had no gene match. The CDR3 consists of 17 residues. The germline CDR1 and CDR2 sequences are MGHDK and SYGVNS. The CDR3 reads CASRPTSGKPSYNEQFF. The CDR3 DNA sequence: TGTGCCAGCAGACCTACTAGCGGGAAACCCTCCTACAATGAGCAGTTCTTC.

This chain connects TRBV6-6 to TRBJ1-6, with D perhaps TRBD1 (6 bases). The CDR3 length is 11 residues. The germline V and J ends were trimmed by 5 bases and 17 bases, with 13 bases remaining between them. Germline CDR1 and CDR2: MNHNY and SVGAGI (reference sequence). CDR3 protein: CASSPDSRIHF. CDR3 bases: TGTGCCAGCAGTCCGGACAGCCGAATCCACTTT.

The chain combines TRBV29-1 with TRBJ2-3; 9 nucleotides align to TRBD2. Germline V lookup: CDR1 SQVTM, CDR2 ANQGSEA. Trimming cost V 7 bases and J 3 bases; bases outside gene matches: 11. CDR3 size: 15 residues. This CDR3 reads CSATTLAGATDTQYF. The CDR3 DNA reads TGCAGCGCTACAACCTTAGCGGGAGCGACAGATACGCAGTATTTT.

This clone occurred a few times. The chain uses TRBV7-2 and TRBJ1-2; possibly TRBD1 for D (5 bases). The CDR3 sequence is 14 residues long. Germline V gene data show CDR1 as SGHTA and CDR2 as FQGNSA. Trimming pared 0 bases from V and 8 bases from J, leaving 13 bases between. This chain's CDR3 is CASSLAGQGPGYTF. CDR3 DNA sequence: TGTGCCAGCAGCTTAGCCGGGCAGGGTCCAGGCTACACCTTC.

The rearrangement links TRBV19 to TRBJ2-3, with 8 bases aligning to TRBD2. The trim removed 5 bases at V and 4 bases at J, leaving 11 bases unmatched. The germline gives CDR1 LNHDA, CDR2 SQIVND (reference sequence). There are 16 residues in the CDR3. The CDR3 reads CASSSPGIAGPDTQYF. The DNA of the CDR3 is TGTGCCAGTAGTTCACCAGGGATAGCGGGGCCAGATACGCAGTATTTT.

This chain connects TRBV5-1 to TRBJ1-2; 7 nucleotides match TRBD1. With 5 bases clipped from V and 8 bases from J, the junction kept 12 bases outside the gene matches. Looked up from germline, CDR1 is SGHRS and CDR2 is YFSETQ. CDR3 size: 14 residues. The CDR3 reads CASSLTGDVGGYTF. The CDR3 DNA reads TGCGCCAGCAGTCTAACAGGGGACGTGGGAGGCTACACCTTC.

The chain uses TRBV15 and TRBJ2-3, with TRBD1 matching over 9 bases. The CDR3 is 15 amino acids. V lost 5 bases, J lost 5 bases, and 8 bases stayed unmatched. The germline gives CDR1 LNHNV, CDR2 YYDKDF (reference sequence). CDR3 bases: TGTGCCACCAGCGCCCGGGACAGGGAGTTAGATACGCAGTATTTT. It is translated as CATSARDRELDTQYF.

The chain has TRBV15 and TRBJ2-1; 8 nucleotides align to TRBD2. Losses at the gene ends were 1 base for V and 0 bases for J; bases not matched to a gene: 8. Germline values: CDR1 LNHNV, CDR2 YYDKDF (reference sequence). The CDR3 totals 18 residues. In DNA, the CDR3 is TGTGCCACCAGCAGAGCTCAAATAGCGGGGTACTCCTACAATGAGCAGTTCTTC. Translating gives CATSRAQIAGYSYNEQFF.

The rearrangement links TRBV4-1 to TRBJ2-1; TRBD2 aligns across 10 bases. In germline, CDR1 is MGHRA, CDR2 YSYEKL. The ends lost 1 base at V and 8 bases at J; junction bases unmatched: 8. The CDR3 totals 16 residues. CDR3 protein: CASSQVASGGGDEQFF. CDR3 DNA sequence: TGCGCCAGCAGCCAAGTTGCCAGCGGGGGGGGAGATGAGCAGTTCTTC.

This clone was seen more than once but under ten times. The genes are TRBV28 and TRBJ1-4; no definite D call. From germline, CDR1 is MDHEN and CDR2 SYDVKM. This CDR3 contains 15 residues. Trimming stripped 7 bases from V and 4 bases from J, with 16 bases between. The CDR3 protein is CASTPSGRNNEKLFF. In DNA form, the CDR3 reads TGTGCCAGCACCCCGAGCGGACGGAATAATGAAAAACTGTTTTTT.

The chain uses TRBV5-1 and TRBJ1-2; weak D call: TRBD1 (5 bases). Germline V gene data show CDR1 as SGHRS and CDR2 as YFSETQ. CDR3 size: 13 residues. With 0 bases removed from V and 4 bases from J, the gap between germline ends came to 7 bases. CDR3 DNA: TGCGCCAGCAGCTTGGGGGGCCTCTATGGCTACACCTTC. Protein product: CASSLGGLYGYTF.

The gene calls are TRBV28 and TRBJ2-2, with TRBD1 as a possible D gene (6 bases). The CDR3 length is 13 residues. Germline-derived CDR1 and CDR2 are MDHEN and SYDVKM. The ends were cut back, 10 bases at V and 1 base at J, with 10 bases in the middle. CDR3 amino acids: CAIEGGNTGELFF. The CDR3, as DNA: TGTGCCATTGAAGGGGGGAACACCGGGGAGCTGTTTTTT.

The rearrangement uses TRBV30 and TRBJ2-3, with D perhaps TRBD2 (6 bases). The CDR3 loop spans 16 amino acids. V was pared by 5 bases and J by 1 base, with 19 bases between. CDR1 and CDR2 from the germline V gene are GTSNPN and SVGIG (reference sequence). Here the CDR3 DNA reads TGTGCCTGGCAACCGGGACTGCCTCTTCGCACAGATACGCAGTATTTT. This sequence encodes CAWQPGLPLRTDTQYF.

Here the CDR3 DNA reads TGTGCCAGCAGCCTAAGCTCGACGGGACAGGGTAGAAACACCATATATTTT. It encodes CASSLSSTGQGRNTIYF. The chain has TRBV27 and TRBJ1-3; the match to TRBD1 covers 9 bases. The germline V gene encodes CDR1 MNHEY and CDR2 SMNVEV (reference sequence). The CDR3 is made up of 17 amino acids. Germline trimming cut 6 bases from V and 5 bases from J; bases unmatched to any gene: 14.

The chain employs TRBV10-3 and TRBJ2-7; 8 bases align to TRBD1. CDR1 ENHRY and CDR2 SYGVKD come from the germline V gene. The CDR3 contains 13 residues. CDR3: CVIRGQDFYEQYV. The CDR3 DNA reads TGTGTCATCAGGGGACAGGATTTCTACGAGCAGTACGTC.

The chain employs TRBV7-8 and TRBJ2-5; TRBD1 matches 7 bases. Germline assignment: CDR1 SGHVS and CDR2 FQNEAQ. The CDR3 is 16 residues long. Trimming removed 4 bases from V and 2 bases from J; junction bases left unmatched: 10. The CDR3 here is CASSSRSGTAQETQYF. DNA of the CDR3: TGTGCCAGCAGCTCGAGATCGGGGACAGCTCAAGAGACCCAGTACTTC.

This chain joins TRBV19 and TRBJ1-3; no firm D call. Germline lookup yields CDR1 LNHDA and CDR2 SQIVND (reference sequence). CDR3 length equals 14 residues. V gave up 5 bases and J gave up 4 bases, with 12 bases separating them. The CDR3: CASSPLEPGNTIYF. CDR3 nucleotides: TGTGCCAGTAGTCCCTTGGAGCCCGGAAACACCATATATTTT.

CDR3 sequence: CASSISGNYYGYTF. The CDR3 coding sequence is TGTGCCAGCAGTATCTCAGGGAACTACTATGGCTACACCTTC. The chain has TRBV2 and TRBJ1-2, with a tentative D call TRBD1 (5 bases). In germline, CDR1 is SNHLY, CDR2 FYNNEI. The CDR3 is 14 amino acids. Trimming stripped 5 bases from V and 3 bases from J, with 13 bases between.

Written as DNA, the CDR3 is TGTGCCAGCAGTTTCAGGCAGCCGAGCTCCTACAATGAGCAGTTCTTC. Translating gives CASSFRQPSSYNEQFF. J is TRBJ2-1 and V is TRBV27; D ambiguous. Per germline, CDR1 MNHEY and CDR2 SMNVEV (reference sequence). Trimming took 3 bases from V and 0 from J, leaving 12 bases between them. The CDR3 has 16 residues.

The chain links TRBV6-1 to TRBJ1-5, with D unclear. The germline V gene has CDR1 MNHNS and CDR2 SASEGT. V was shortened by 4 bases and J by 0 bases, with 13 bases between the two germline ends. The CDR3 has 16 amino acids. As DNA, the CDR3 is TGTGCCAGCAGTGCCCTGTCGGGGTATAGCAATCAGCCCCAGCATTTT. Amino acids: CASSALSGYSNQPQHF.

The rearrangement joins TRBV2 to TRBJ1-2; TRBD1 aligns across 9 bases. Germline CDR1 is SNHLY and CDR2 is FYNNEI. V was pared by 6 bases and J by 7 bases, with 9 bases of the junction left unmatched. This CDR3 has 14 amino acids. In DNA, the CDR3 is TGTGCCAGCAGGGTGGACAGGGGAGGTGGTGGCTACACCTTC. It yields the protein CASRVDRGGGGYTF.

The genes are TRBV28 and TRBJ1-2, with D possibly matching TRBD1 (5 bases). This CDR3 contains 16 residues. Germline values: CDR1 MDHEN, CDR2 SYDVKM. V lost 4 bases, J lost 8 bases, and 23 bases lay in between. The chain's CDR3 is CASSSPQDGQLGGYTF. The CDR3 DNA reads TGTGCCAGCAGTTCCCCCCAGGATGGACAACTGGGAGGCTACACCTTC.